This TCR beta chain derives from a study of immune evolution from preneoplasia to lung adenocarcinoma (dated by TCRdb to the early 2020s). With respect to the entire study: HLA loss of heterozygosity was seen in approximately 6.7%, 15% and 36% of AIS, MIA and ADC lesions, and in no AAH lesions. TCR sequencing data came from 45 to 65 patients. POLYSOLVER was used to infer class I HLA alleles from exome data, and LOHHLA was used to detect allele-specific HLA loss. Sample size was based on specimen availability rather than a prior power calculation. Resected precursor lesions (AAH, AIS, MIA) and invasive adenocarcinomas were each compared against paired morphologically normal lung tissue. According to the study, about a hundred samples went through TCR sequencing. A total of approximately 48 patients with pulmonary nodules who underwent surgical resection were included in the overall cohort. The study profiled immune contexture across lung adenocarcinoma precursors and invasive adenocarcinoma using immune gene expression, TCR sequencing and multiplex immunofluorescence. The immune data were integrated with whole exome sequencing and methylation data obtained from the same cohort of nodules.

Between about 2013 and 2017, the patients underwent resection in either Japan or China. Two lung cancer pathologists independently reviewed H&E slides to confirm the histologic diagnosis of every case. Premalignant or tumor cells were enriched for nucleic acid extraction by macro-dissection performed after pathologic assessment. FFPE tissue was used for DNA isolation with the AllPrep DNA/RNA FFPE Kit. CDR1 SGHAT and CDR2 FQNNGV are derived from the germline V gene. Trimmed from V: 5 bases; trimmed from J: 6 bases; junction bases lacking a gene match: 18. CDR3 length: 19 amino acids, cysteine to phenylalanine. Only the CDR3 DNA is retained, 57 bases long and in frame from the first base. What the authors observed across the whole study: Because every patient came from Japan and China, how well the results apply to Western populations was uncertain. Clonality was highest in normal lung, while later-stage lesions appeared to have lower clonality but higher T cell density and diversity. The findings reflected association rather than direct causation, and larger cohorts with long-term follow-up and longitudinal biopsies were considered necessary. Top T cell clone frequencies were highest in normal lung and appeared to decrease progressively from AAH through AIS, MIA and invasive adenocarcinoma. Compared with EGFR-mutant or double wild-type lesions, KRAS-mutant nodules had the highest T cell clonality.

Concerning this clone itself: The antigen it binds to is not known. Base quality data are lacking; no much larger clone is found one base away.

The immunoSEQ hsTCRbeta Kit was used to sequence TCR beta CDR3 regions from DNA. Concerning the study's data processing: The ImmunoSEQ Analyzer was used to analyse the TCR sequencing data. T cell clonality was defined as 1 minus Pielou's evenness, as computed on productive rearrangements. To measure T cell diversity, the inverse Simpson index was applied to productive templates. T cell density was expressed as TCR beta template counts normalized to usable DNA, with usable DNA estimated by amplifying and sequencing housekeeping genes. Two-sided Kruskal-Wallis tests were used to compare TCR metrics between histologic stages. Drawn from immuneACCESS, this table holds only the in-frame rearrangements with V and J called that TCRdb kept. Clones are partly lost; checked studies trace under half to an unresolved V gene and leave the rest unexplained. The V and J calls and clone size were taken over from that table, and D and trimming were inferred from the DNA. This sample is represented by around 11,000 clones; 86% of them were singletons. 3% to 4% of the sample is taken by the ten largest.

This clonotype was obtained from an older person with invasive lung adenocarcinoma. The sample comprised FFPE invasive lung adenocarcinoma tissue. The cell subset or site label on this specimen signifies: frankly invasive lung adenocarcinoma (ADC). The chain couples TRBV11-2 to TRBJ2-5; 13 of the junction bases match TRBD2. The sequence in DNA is TGTGCCAGCAGCCCCGCGGGATTACTAGCGGGGGGGCCGGAGAAGACCCAGTACTTC. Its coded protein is CASSPAGLLAGGPEKTQYF.